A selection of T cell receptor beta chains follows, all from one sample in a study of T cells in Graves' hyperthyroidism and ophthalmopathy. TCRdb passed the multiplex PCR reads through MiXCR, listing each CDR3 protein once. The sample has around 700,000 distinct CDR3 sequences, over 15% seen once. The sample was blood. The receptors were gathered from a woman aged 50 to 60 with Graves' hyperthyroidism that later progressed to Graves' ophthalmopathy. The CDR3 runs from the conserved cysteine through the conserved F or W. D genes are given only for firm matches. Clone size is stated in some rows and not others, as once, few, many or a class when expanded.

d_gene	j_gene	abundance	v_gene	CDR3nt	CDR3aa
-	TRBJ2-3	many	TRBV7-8	TGTGCCAGCAGCTTAGGAGGGCTGCCGAGCACAGATACGCAGTATTTT	CASSLGGLPSTDTQYF
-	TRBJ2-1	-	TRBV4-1	TGCGCCAGCAGCCAAGGACTATCGGGGTCATATGAGCAGTTCTTC	CASSQGLSGSYEQFF
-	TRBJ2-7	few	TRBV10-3	TGTGCCATCAGTCGGGATCTTTCCGCGCCCGGCGAGCAGTACTTC	CAISRDLSAPGEQYF
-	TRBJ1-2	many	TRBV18	TGTGCCAGCTCACAACAGGCTAGTTATGGCTACACCTTC	CASSQQASYGYTF
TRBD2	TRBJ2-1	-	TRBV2	TGTGCCAGCAGAGATGGGCGGACTAGCGTGAATGAGCAGTTCTTC	CASRDGRTSVNEQFF
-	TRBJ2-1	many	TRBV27	TGTGCCAGCAGGATGGACACCTACAATGAGCAGTTCTTC	CASRMDTYNEQFF
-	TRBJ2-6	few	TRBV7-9	TGTGCCAGCAGCTCCAGATTTGACCCACCTTCTGGGGCCAACGTCCTGACTTTC	CASSSRFDPPSGANVLTF
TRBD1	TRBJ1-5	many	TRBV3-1	TGTGCCAGCAGCCAAGGATGGGACAGGAGAGATCAGCCCCAGCATTTT	CASSQGWDRRDQPQHF
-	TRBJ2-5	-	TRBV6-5	TGTGCCAGCAGTTACTCCATAGCTCGGGAGACCCAGTACTTC	CASSYSIARETQYF
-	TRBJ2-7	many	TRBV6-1	TGTGCCAGCAGTGAAGCAGGCTATTACGAGCAGTACTTC	CASSEAGYYEQYF
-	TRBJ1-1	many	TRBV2	TGTGCCAGCAACCGGGAACAGAACACTGAAGCTTTCTTT	CASNREQNTEAFF
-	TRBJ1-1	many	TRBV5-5	TGTGCCAGCAGCTTGGCCCCCGGGACGAACACTGAAGCTTTCTTT	CASSLAPGTNTEAFF
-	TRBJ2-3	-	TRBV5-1	TGCGCCAGCAGCGTACAACAGGGTTACACAGATACGCAGTATTTT	CASSVQQGYTDTQYF
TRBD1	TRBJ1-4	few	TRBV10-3	TGTGCCATCGGCCGGGACAGAGCCTCTGAAAAACTGTTTTTT	CAIGRDRASEKLFF
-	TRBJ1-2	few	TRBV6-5	TGTGCCAGCAGTTACTCGATTAACGCAGGGGACTATGGCTACACCTTC	CASSYSINAGDYGYTF
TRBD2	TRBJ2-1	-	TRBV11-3	TGTGCCAGCAGCTTGGTAAGGACTAGCGGAACGTACAATGAGCAGTTCTTC	CASSLVRTSGTYNEQFF
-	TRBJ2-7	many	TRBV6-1	TGTGCCAGTAGTCAGGGATTTCAACTTTACGAGCAGTACTTC	CASSQGFQLYEQYF